This TCR beta chain was identified during a study of vaccination and CD4 T cells after COVID-19 (dated by TCRdb to the early 2020s). Looking at the study overall: Every convalescent patient had a positive nasal swab PCR test for SARS-CoV-2, with mild disease in 8 to 10 patients and severe disease in one. Post-vaccine blood samples were obtained a median of around 74 days after the second vaccine dose, with a range of about 13 to 241 days. Culture stimuli were overlapping spike peptide pools from SARS-CoV-2 and from the common cold coronaviruses HCoV-NL63, HCoV-OC43 and HCoV-229E. The convalescent cohort included six males and four females, with two Hispanic individuals, seven Caucasians, two Asians and one multiracial person. Post-COVID blood samples from convalescent patients were collected a median of around 100 days after diagnosis, with a range of roughly 35 to 161 days. Two doses of either the Pfizer-BioNTech BNT162b2 vaccine (n=8) or the Moderna mRNA-1273 vaccine (n=2) were administered to participants. In control cultures, a CEFX viral epitope pool was used as positive control, an HIV-1 Nef peptide pool was used as negative control, or no peptide was added. In 10 COVID-19 convalescent patients and a few infection-naive healthy vaccine recipients, the spike-specific CD4+ TCR repertoire before mRNA vaccination was compared with the repertoire after mRNA vaccination. Beyond this particular receptor, the publication reports: Only a relatively small number of convalescent patients were included in the study, and early timepoints following natural infection were not analyzed. In convalescent patients, nearly all vaccine-specific clones (304 of 307) were found to be mono-reactive for SARS-CoV-2 spike rather than cross-reactive with common cold coronaviruses. In convalescent patients, a median roughly 85% of post-vaccine SARS-CoV-2-reactive clones were detected only after vaccination, suggesting vaccine-specific priming. The median number of SARS-CoV-2-reactive clonotypes rose from fewer than 25 after infection to about 40 after vaccination, but the change was not significant.

Trimming leaves V shorter by 1 base and J shorter by 7 bases, with the junction holding 12 bases beyond the gene matches. The CDR3 spans 15 residues, from the cysteine through the phenylalanine. The DNA shown is the 45-base CDR3, in frame from base 1. The germline V gene encodes CDR1 DFQATT and CDR2 SNEGSKA (reference sequence). This sample's treatment or condition label indicates: approximately nine-day PBMC culture with coronavirus spike peptide pools or control peptides (ViraFEST assay). The ViraFEST assay was used in the study, in which antigen-specific T cells were expanded with peptide pools and expanded clonotypes were subsequently identified by TCR sequencing. The convalescent patients' positive SARS-CoV-2 PCR tests were from March to December 2020, which was before the Alpha, Beta and Delta variants emerged in the United States. Each well held approximately 2 million PBMCs cultured in IMDM containing approximately 5% human AB serum and approximately 9.8 IU/ml IL-2, with 8.5 to 10 ug/ml peptide pools added. Half of the culture medium was replaced with fresh IL-2-containing medium on days 3 and 7. After 10 days of culture, CD4+ T cells were isolated by negative selection with the EasySep CD4+ T cell isolation kit. Ficoll-Paque Plus gradient centrifugation was used to isolate PBMCs from whole blood, and the isolated PBMCs were then either used fresh or cryopreserved at -140C. Triplicate wells were generally used for each culture condition.

Note on this clonotype: Its target antigen remains unknown. Base qualities are not at hand, and no much larger clone is one base apart.

The library was prepared using PCR. TCR sequencing of DNA from cultured CD4+ T cells used the Oncomine TCR Beta short-read assay at the Johns Hopkins FTIC core. The QIAamp micro DNA kit was used to extract genomic DNA from the cultured CD4+ T cells. Oncomine TCR Beta libraries from cultured CD4+ T cells were pooled with unique dual indexes and sequenced on an Illumina iSeq 100. Per the original workflow: Non-productive sequences were removed, and CDR3s not starting with C, not ending with F or W, or shorter than 7 amino acids were discarded. The MANAFEST web application identified antigen-specific clonotypes by comparing peptide-stimulated wells against reference wells and other culture wells. An FDR below 0.05, an odds ratio above 5, and a productive frequency above 0.1% in at least two of three replicate wells were required for clones to be considered positive. Cross-reactive clonotypes were defined as significantly expanded in both SARS-CoV-2 spike wells and at least one common cold coronavirus spike condition. Similarity between CDR3 sequences was evaluated in R version 3.6.1 using Levenshtein distances (stringdist) and unrooted phylogenetic trees (ape). TCRdb reprocessing: public reads trimmed at Q25 with fastp, clones called with MiXCR, in-frame beta chains kept. Each CDR3 protein appears once, grouped with its most common genes and DNA. TCRdb, not the original authors, processed these V and J calls. The sample table holds roughly 16,000 distinct CDR3 sequences, of which approximately 52% were seen once. The ten largest make up over 12% of the sample.

Sample: CD4+ T cells from blood, cultured in vitro. This receptor chain uses TRBV20-1 and TRBJ1-2; 7 bases in between match TRBD1. The TCR was taken from a human donor who had recovered from COVID-19. The DNA is TGCAGTGCTAGAGTCCCACTAGGGGGCGGGAGTGGCTACACCTTC. It encodes CSARVPLGGGSGYTF.